The 15 T cell receptor beta chains below were found in one sample sequenced in a study of identical twins. TCRdb re-called the 5' RACE reads with MiXCR, one entry per CDR3 protein. Of 18,000 or so distinct CDR3 sequences listed, 69% are singletons. The sequenced material came from memory (CD45RO+) T cells sorted from blood. The receptors here all came from a woman under 30 in good health. This table probably holds off-target reads from a library built for another chain.

The sample holds one count of this clonotype. The genes are TRBV28 and TRBJ2-7; TRBD2 is a possible D gene (7 bases). This CDR3 contains 14 residues. Trimming shortened V by 5 bases and J by 3 bases, and 14 bases separated the two germline ends. CDR1 and CDR2 (germline): MDHEN, SYDVKM. The CDR3 loop reads CASSPAGQNYEQYF. The CDR3 nucleotides are TGTGCCAGCAGTCCAGCGGGACAAAACTACGAGCAGTACTTC.

The chain recombines TRBV7-8 with TRBJ2-5, with a tentative D call TRBD2 (5 bases). This CDR3 comprises 12 residues. V was trimmed by 5 bases and J by 9 bases, leaving 13 bases between them. Germline V lookup: CDR1 SGHVS, CDR2 FQNEAQ. The CDR3 DNA is TGTGCCAGCAGCCCCTCTTCCGGGGCCCAGTACTTC. It is translated as CASSPSSGAQYF.

The V gene is TRBV6-2 or TRBV6-3, the J gene TRBJ2-7, with a possible D match to TRBD2 (6 bases). Deletions cut 2 bases from V and 6 bases from J, with 14 bases between. Germline loops: CDR1 MNHEY, CDR2 SVGEGT. The CDR3 has 14 amino acids. The CDR3 bases are TGTGCCAGCAGTTACGCGACTAGGGAAGGCGAGCAGTACTTC. Translated: CASSYATREGEQYF.

This clonotype turned up a few times. The V call is TRBV18, the J call TRBJ2-7; D is uncertain. The CDR3 extends over 11 amino acids. V lost 3 bases, J lost 3 bases, and 3 bases lay in between. CDR1 KGHSH and CDR2 LQKENI come from the germline V gene. CDR3 in amino acids: CASSPNYEQYF. The CDR3, as DNA: TGTGCCAGCTCACCTAACTACGAGCAGTACTTC.

This clonotype was seen only a few times. The V and J genes are TRBV29-1 and TRBJ2-5, with D possibly matching TRBD1 (6 bases). Germline loops: CDR1 SQVTM, CDR2 ANQGSEA. The CDR3 has 14 residues. Trimming took 4 bases from V and 2 from J, leaving 14 bases between them. The CDR3 spells CSVVGQGQQETQYF. The CDR3 DNA follows: TGCAGCGTTGTAGGGCAGGGGCAGCAAGAGACCCAGTACTTC.

This sequence joins TRBV5-4 and TRBJ2-7; perhaps D is TRBD1 or TRBD2 (6 bases each). Germline values: CDR1 SGHNT, CDR2 YYREEE (reference sequence). The CDR3 length is 20 residues. Trimming stripped 0 bases from V and 9 bases from J, with 34 bases between. The CDR3 protein is CASSLGPKAGSTGGGLVQYF. Written as DNA, the CDR3 is TGTGCCAGCAGCTTGGGGCCGAAAGCGGGCTCGACAGGAGGGGGGCTTGTGCAGTACTTC.

This clonotype was observed a single time. The genes are TRBV20-1 and TRBJ2-7; no clear D. Germline V gives CDR1 DFQATT, CDR2 SNEGSKA (reference sequence). The CDR3 length is 12 residues. V dropped 6 bases and J dropped 2 bases, with 11 bases sitting between them. CDR3 loop: CSAPSSAYEQYF. CDR3 nucleotides: TGCAGTGCCCCGAGTTCCGCCTACGAGCAGTACTTC.

This sequence joins TRBV7-9 and TRBJ1-1; 10 nucleotides match TRBD1. The CDR3 runs to 15 residues. Germline V gene lookup returns CDR1 SEHNR and CDR2 FQNEAQ (reference sequence). V was pared by 2 bases and J by 8 bases, with 8 bases of the junction left unmatched. The CDR3, as DNA: TGTGCCAGCAGCTTATGGACAGGGGGTGATGAAGAAGCTTTCTTT. This encodes CASSLWTGGDEEAFF.

The rearrangement uses TRBV4-2 and TRBJ2-1, with TRBD2 as a possible D gene (6 bases). V dropped 3 bases and J dropped 10 bases, with 13 bases sitting between them. CDR1 and CDR2 (germline): LGHNA, YNFKEQ. The CDR3 is 13 amino acids. The CDR3 protein is CASSHVHREEQFF. CDR3 in DNA: TGTGCCAGCAGCCACGTTCACCGGGAGGAGCAGTTCTTC.

Only a few counts were recorded for this clonotype. J is TRBJ1-2 and V is TRBV5-6, with a possible D match to TRBD1 (6 bases). The germline V and J ends were trimmed by 5 bases and 4 bases, with 9 bases remaining between them. The germline V gene has CDR1 SGHDT and CDR2 YYEEEE. CDR3 length: 12 residues. CDR3 sequence (DNA): TGTGCCAGCAGAGGGACACTCTATGGCTACACCTTC. Amino acids: CASRGTLYGYTF.

The gene calls are TRBV28 and TRBJ2-4, with D perhaps assigned TRBD1 or TRBD2 (6 bases each). Germline V gene lookup returns CDR1 MDHEN and CDR2 SYDVKM. The CDR3 totals 12 residues. V lost 9 bases, J lost 7 bases, and 13 bases lay in between. Here the CDR3 reads CASRTGRNIQYF. CDR3 bases: TGTGCCAGTAGAACAGGGAGGAACATTCAGTACTTC.

The chain has TRBV12-3 or TRBV12-4 and TRBJ2-3; D is unclear. V was trimmed by 7 bases and J by 5 bases, leaving 10 bases between them. The CDR3 loop spans 12 amino acids. The CDR3 bases are TGTGCCAGCACCCCTTCGGGAGATACGCAGTATTTT. It yields the protein CASTPSGDTQYF.

J is TRBJ1-1 and V is TRBV6-2 or TRBV6-3, with 7 nucleotides matching TRBD1. The V segment lost 7 bases and the J segment 7 bases; nucleotides outside the gene matches: 9. The CDR3 contains 13 residues. Germline CDR1 and CDR2: MNHEY and SVGEGT. The CDR3 loop reads CASTREGASEAFF. CDR3 nucleotide sequence: TGTGCCAGCACCAGGGAGGGGGCGAGTGAAGCTTTCTTT.

The chain is built from TRBV15 and TRBJ2-7; tentatively, D is TRBD1 (6 bases). The CDR3 covers 14 residues. The V end lost 5 bases, the J end lost 3 bases, and 14 bases lay between the germline ends. CDR1 is LNHNV, CDR2 YYDKDF, per germline (reference sequence). The CDR3, as DNA: TGTGCCACCAGCCCTTCTGTCAGGGGCTACGAGCAGTACTTC. The encoded protein is CATSPSVRGYEQYF.

The V and J genes are TRBV29-1 and TRBJ2-1; 8 positions agree with TRBD2. V lost 6 bases to trimming and J lost 8 bases; unmatched junction nucleotides: 12. CDR3 size: 14 residues. Germline V gene sequence: CDR1 SQVTM, CDR2 ANQGSEA. CDR3 sequence: CSVGPGLGDDEQFF. DNA of the CDR3: TGCAGCGTGGGACCGGGACTAGGGGACGATGAGCAGTTCTTC.